This entry features one T cell receptor (beta chain) sequence. Original methodology: Nucleated cell counts were estimated from reference gene primer amplification. Clones were sequenced by immunoSEQ multiplex PCR, and TCRdb holds only the in-frame ones, with some missing. From that table come the V and J calls and clone size; the DNA was used to work out D and trimming. The sample has about 24,000 clones, roughly 89% seen once. These data belong to a study of blood T cell repertoires in COVID-19. In the study overall: Samples came from the United States, Italy and Spain, spanning acute and convalescent COVID-19. PBMCs, B-cell-depleted T cells, or T cells provided the cDNA or gDNA that made up the material.

This CDR3 is built from 18 residues. The V and J ends lost 5 bases and 5 bases respectively, with 24 bases between them. Germline loops: CDR1 SGHVS, CDR2 FQNEAQ. Material: peripheral blood. The rearrangement links TRBV7-8 to TRBJ2-2; D is unclear. The TCR comes from a woman aged 70 to 79 with active COVID-19. The CDR3 here is CASSHGWLDIGVTGELFF. The CDR3 DNA sequence: TGTGCCAGCAGCCATGGGTGGCTAGATATCGGAGTAACCGGGGAGCTGTTTTTT.